This TCR beta chain comes out of a study of T cell repertoires in cytomegalovirus infection. About the study: Both a matching HLA type and CMV infection were indicated by public TCR beta signatures.

Looked up from germline, CDR1 is MNHNY and CDR2 is SVGAGI (reference sequence). CDR3 length equals 17 residues. V lost 3 bases and J lost 3; bases outside the gene matches: 8. Each CDR3 protein is one row after TCRdb ran MiXCR on the reads. The sample lists roughly 200,000 distinct CDR3 sequences, approximately 38% occurring once. With respect to this clonotype: What it recognizes is unknown.

The chain uses TRBV6-6 and TRBJ1-5, with 10 bases identical to TRBD1. The sample was CD8+ T cells from cultured PBMCs, taken from culture after CMV antigen stimulation. The source of this sequence is a human donor in good health (CMV status not recorded). Some clones in this sample may be carry-over from other donors' samples. CDR3 sequence reads: CASSYLPGQGSNQPQHF. As DNA, the CDR3 is TGTGCCAGCAGTTATTTACCGGGACAGGGGTCCAATCAGCCCCAGCATTTT.